The subject of this entry is one TCR beta chain. The CDR3 is made up of 15 amino acids. V shed 2 bases and J shed 2 bases, with 13 bases lying between them. The germline V gene encodes CDR1 MNHEY and CDR2 SMNVEV (reference sequence). In the original processing: Amplification from reference gene primers served as the basis for estimated nucleated cell counts. Sequencing was performed with immunoSEQ multiplex PCR; in TCRdb, only in-frame clones are kept and a portion is missing. Clone size and the V and J calls come from that table; the DNA yielded D and trimming. Of some 250,000 clones detected, about four fifths appear once; the ten largest clones hold approximately 3.5%. The data are from a study of blood T cell repertoires in COVID-19. About the study: Spain, Italy and the United States supplied samples that represented acute and convalescent COVID-19. T cells, B-cell-depleted T cells, or PBMCs supplied cDNA or gDNA.

The source material was peripheral blood. The chain couples TRBV27 to TRBJ2-7, with no clear D. This TCR was recovered from a woman aged 18-29 years with acute or convalescent COVID-19. The CDR3 loop is CASSLVVGATYEQYF. In DNA form, the CDR3 reads TGTGCCAGCAGTTTAGTAGTCGGAGCGACCTACGAGCAGTACTTC.